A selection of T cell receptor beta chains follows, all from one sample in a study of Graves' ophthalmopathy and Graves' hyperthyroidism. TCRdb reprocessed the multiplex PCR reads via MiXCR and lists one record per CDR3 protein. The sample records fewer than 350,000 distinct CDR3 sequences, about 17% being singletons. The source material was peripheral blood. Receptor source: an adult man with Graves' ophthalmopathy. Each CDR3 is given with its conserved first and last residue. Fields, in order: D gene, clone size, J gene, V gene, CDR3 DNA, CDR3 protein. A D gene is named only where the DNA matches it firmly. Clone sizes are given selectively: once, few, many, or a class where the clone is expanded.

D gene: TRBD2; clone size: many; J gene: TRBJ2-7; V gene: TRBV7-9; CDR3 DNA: TGTGCCAGCAGCTTAGGAGCGGGAGGGCAGTACGAGCAGTACTTC; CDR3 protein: CASSLGAGGQYEQYF
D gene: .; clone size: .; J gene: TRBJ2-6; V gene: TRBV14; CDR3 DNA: TGTGCCAGCAGCCATCCGGCCGGGTCTGGGGCCAACGTCCTGACTTTC; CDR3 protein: CASSHPAGSGANVLTF
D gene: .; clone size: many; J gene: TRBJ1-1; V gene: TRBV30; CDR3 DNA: TGTGCCTGGAGTGTAAGGCAGGACACTGAAGCTTTCTTT; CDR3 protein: CAWSVRQDTEAFF
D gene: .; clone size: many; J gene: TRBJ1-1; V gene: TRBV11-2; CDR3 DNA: TGTGCCAGCAGCGCCCATACAGAAGCTTTCTTT; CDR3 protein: CASSAHTEAFF
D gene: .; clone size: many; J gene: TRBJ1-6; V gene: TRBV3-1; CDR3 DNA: TGTGCCAGCAGCCAGACGGATCGGGTCCTCAGTTCACCCCTCCACTTT; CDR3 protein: CASSQTDRVLSSPLHF
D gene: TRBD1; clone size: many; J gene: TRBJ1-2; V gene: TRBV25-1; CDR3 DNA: TGTGCCAGCAGTGTCGGGACAGGGGTGGACTACTACTATGGCTACACCTTC; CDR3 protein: CASSVGTGVDYYYGYTF
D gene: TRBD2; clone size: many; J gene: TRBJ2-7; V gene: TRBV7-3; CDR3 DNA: TGTGCCAGCAGCCCGAGCGGGGCCGGCTCCTACGAGCAGTACTTC; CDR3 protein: CASSPSGAGSYEQYF
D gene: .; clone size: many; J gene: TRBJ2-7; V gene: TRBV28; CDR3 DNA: TGTGCCAGCAGTTCTCTACCGTACGAGCAGTACTTC; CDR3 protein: CASSSLPYEQYF
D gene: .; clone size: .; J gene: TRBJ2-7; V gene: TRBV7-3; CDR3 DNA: TGTGCCAGCAGCTCACCCGATTTAGCGGTTCTCTCCTACGAGCAGTACTTC; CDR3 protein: CASSSPDLAVLSYEQYF
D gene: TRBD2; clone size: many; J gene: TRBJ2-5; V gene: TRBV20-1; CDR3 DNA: TGCAGTGCTAGGCCTGTGGTTGGACTAGCGACCCGTCAGACCCAGTACTTC; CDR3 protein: CSARPVVGLATRQTQYF
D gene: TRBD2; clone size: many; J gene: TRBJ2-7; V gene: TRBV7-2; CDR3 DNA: TGTGCCAGCAGCTTAGCGGGACTAGCGGGGGGAAGAGAGCAGTACTTC; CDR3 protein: CASSLAGLAGGREQYF
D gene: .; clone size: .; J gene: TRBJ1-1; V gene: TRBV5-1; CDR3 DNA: TGCGCCAGCAGCGCCGGGGGTCAGAACACTGAAGCTTTCTTT; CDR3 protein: CASSAGGQNTEAFF
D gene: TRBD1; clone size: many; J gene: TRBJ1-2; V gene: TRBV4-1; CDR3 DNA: TGCGCCAGCAGCCAAGGACAGGGGCCGGAAGGCTACACCTTC; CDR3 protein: CASSQGQGPEGYTF
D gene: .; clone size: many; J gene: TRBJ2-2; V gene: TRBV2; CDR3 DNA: TGTGCCAGCAGTGAACGGGGATACGCGAACACCGGGGAGCTGTTTTTT; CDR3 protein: CASSERGYANTGELFF
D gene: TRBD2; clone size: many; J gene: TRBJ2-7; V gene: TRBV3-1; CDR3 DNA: TGTGCCAGCAGCCCTAGCGGGAACAATTACGAGCAGTACTTC; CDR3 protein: CASSPSGNNYEQYF
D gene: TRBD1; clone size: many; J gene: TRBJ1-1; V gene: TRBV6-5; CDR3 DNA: TGTGCCAGCAGAACCTTTGACAGGGCAAACACTGAAGCTTTCTTT; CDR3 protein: CASRTFDRANTEAFF
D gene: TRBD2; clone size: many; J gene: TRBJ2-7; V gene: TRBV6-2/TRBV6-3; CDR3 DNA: TGTGCCAGCAGAAGACTAGCGGGAAGTCTCTACGAGCAGTACTTC; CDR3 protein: CASRRLAGSLYEQYF
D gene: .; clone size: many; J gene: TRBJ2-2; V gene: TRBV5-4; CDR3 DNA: TGTGCCAGCAGCTTGGGCTCAGGGCCGGCCGGGGAGCTGTTTTTT; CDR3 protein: CASSLGSGPAGELFF
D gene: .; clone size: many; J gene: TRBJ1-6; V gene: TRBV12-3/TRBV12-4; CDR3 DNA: TGTGCCAGCAGTTCCACTACAGGTTCCTATAATTCACCCCTCCACTTT; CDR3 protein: CASSSTTGSYNSPLHF
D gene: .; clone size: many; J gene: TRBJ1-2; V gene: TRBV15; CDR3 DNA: TGTGCCACCAGCAGCACCATAGAGGGGTATGGCTACACCTTC; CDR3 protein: CATSSTIEGYGYTF
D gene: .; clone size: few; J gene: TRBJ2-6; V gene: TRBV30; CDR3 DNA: TGTGCCTGGGCCCAGGCCTCAGGGGCCAACGTCCTGACTTTC; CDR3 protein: CAWAQASGANVLTF
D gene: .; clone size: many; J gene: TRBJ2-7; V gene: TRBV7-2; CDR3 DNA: TGTGCCAGCAGCTTGTCAGTGACCTACGAGCAGTACTTC; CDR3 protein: CASSLSVTYEQYF
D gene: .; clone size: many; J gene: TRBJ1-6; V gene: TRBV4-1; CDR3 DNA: TGCGCCAGCAGCCAAGGGGAAGGAGGATATTCACCCCTCCACTTT; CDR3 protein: CASSQGEGGYSPLHF
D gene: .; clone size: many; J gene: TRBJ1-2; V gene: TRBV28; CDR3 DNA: TGTGCCAGCAGTTTATTCACGGGGGGGCGCGGGTATGGCTACACCTTC; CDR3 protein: CASSLFTGGRGYGYTF
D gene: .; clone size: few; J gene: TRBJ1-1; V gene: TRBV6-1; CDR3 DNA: TGTGCCACCATGATCGGAAGACAGAACACTGAAGCTTTATTT; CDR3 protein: CATMIGRQNTEALF
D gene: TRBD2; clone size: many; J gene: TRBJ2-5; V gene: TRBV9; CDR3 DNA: TGTGCCAGCAGCGTGGGGACTAGCGGGGAGTTTACTCAAGAGACCCAGTACTTC; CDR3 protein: CASSVGTSGEFTQETQYF
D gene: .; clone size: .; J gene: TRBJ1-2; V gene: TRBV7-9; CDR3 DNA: TGTGCCAGCACGGGGGCGGACTATGGCTACACCTTC; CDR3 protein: CASTGADYGYTF
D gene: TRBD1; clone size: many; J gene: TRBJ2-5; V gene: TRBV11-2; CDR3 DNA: TGTGCCAGCAGCTTAGGAGGGACAGGACAAGAGACCCAGTACTTC; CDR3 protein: CASSLGGTGQETQYF
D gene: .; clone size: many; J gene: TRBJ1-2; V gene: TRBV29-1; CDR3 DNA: TGCAGCGTCGAAATATCCGGTGGCTACACCTTC; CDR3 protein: CSVEISGGYTF
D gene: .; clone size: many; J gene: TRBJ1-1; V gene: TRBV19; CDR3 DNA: TGTGCCAGTAGTATCGCCGGCAGTAACACTGAAGCTTTCTTT; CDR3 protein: CASSIAGSNTEAFF
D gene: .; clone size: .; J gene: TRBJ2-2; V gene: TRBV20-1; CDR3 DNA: TGCAGTGCTAGAGTCTTGACTACCCGGAGGGACACCGGGGAGCTGTTTTTT; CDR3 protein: CSARVLTTRRDTGELFF
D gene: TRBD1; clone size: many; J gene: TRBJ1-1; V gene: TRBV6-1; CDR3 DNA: TGTGCCAGCAGTGAAGCCGGGACAGGGCTAGGGAACACTGAAGCTTTCTTT; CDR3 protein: CASSEAGTGLGNTEAFF
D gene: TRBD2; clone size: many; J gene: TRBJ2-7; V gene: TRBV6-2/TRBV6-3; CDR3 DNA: TGTGCCAGCAGTCGAAAACTAGCGGCGAGCTCCTACGAGCAGTACTTC; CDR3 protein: CASSRKLAASSYEQYF
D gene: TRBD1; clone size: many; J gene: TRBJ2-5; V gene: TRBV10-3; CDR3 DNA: TGTGCCATCAGTGACCCCGGGACAGCAAGGACCCAGTACTTC; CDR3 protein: CAISDPGTARTQYF
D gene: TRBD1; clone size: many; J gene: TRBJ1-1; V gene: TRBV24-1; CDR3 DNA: TGTGCCACCAGTCCGACCGGACAGGGACGTGACACTGAAGCTTTCTTT; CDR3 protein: CATSPTGQGRDTEAFF
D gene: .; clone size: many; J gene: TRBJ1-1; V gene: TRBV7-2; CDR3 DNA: TGTGCCAGCAGCTTAGCGCGAGGGCGCGCTGAAGCTTTCTTT; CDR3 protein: CASSLARGRAEAFF
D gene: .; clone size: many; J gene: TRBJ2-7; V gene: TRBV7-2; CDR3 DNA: TGTGCCAGCAGCACGAGCGGACCATCCTGGTACTTC; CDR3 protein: CASSTSGPSWYF
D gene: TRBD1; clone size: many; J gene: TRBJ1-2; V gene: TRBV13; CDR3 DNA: TGTGCCAGCAGCGGGGGACAGGGGGCGTTTGGCGCCTATGGCTACACCTTC; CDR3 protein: CASSGGQGAFGAYGYTF
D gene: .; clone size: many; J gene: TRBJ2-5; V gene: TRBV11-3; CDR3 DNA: TGTGCCAGCAGCTTAGGCCAGGGTATACAGGGAGTAGGAGAGACCCAGTACTTC; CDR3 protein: CASSLGQGIQGVGETQYF
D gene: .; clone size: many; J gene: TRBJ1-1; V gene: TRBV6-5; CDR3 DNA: TGTGCCAGCAGTTACCCTCTCGGGCGAACTGAGGCTTTCTTT; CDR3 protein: CASSYPLGRTEAFF
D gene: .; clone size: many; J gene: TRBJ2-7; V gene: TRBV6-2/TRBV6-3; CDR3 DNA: TGTGCCAGCAGCCTGGGTATGATCTACGAGCAGTACTTC; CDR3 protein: CASSLGMIYEQYF
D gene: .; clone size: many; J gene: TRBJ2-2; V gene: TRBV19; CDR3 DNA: TGTGCCAGTAGCCCGGAGCGGGTAACGAACACCGGGGAGCTGTTTTTT; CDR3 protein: CASSPERVTNTGELFF
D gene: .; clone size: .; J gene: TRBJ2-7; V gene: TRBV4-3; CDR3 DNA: TGCGCCAGCAGCCAAGCGGCAGGGGACTACGAGCAGTACTTC; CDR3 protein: CASSQAAGDYEQYF
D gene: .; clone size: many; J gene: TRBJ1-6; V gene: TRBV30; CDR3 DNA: TGTGCCTGGAGTTCCGGAATCTATAATTCACCCCTCCACTTT; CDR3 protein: CAWSSGIYNSPLHF
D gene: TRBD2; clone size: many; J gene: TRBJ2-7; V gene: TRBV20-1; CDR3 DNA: TGCAGTGCTAGAATTAGCGGGAGGGCCGGGTACGAGCAGTACTTC; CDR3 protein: CSARISGRAGYEQYF
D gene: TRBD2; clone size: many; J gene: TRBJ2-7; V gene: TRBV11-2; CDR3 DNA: TGTGCCAGCAGCTGGGGTAGAGGACTAGCATCCGAGCAGTACTTC; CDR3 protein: CASSWGRGLASEQYF